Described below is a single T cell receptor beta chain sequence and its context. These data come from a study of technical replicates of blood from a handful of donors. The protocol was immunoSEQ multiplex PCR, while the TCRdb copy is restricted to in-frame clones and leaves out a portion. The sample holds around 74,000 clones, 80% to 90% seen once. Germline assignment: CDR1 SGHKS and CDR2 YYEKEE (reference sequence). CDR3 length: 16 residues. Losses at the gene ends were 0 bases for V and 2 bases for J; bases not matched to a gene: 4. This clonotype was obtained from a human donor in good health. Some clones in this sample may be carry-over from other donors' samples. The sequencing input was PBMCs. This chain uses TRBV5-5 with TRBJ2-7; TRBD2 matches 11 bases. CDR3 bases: TGTGCCAGCAGCTTGGCCCTAGCGGGGGGCACCTACGAGCAGTACTTC. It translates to CASSLALAGGTYEQYF. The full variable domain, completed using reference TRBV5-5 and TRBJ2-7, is DAGVTQSPTHLIKTRGQQVTLRCSPISGHKSVSWYQQVLGQGPQFIFQYYEKEERGRGNFPDRFSARQFPNYSSELNVNALLLGDSALYLCASSLALAGGTYEQYFGPGTRLTVT.